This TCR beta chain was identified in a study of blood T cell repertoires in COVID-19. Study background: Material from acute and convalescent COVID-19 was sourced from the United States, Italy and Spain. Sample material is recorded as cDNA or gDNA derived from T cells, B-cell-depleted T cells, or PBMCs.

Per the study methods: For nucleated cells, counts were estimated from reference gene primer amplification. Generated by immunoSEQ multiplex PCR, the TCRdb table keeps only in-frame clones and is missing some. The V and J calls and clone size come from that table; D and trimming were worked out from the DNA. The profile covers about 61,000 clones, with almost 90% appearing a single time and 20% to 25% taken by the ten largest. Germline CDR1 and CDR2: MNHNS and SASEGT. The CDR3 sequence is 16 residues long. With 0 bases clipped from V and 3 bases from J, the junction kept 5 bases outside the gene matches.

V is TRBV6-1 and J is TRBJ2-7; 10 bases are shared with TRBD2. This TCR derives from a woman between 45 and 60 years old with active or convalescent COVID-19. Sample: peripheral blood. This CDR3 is CASSEAVSGRFYEQYF. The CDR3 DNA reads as TGTGCCAGCAGTGAAGCGGTTAGCGGGAGGTTCTACGAGCAGTACTTC.